This T cell receptor (beta chain) was sequenced in a study of cytomegalovirus exposure and HLA in healthy donors. Study-wide points: In an earlier analysis, in about 530 donors, most V segments appeared productive either ~87% or ~30% of the time.

Vbeta (60) and Jbeta (13) primers were used in the PCR. Using immunoSEQ multiplex PCR, the repertoire was profiled, and TCRdb retains in-frame clones only, with some absent. This sample yields roughly 120,000 clones, of which around 80% are seen a single time; around 0.24% belongs to the top ten. A remark on this clone: No antigen is known for it.

The trim removed 3 bases at V and 3 bases at J, leaving 3 bases unmatched. Germline V gene sequence: CDR1 SGDLS, CDR2 YYNGEE. The CDR3 covers 15 residues. The chain has TRBV9 and TRBJ2-7; 13 nucleotides match TRBD2. Specimen: PBMCs. The sequence was collected from a man over 45 in good health and CMV-seronegative. The CDR3 coding sequence is TGTGCCAGCAGCGCCGGACTAGCGGGGGACTACGAGCAGTACTTC. Its protein is CASSAGLAGDYEQYF.